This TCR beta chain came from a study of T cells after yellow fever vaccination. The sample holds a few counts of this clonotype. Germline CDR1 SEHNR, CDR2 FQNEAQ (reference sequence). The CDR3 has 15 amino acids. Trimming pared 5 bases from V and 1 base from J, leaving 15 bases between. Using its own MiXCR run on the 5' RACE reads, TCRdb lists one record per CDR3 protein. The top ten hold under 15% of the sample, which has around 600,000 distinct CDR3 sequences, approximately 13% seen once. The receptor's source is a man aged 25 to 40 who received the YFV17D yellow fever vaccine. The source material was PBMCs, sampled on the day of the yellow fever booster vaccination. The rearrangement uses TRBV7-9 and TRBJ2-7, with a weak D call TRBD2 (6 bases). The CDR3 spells CASSLRGAGSYEQYF. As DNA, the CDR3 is TGTGCCAGCAGCCTCCGGGGCGCGGGGTCCTACGAGCAGTACTTC.